The rows below give T cell receptor beta chains drawn from one sample of a study of CD8 T cells in ankylosing spondylitis. TCRdb ran MiXCR on the 5' RACE reads and lists one entry per CDR3 protein. The table records approximately 540,000 distinct CDR3 sequences, about 12% of them present only once. The sample consisted of blood, either unsorted or a sorted T cell fraction (not recorded which). All receptors derive from a male donor with ankylosing spondylitis. Each CDR3 is given with its conserved first and last residue. A D gene is named only where the DNA matches it firmly. Clone size, where shown, is once, few, many, or a class for clones that have expanded.

>TRBV5-1|TRBD1|few|TRBJ1-2
CASSSSGQGAHGYTF
TGCGCCAGCAGCTCGTCGGGACAGGGGGCTCATGGCTACACCTTC
>TRBV5-1|.|.|TRBJ1-1
CASSLERVNTEAVF
TGCGCCAGCAGCTTGGAGAGGGTGAACACTGAAGCTGTCTTT
>TRBV6-1|TRBD2|few|TRBJ2-1
CASSEIAGVSYNEQFF
TGTGCCAGCAGTGAAATAGCGGGAGTCAGTTACAATGAGCAGTTCTTC
>TRBV12-3/TRBV12-4|.|many|TRBJ1-2
CASSFRIREHGYTF
TGTGCCAGCAGTTTTCGGATCAGAGAGCATGGCTACACCTTC
>TRBV3-1|.|.|TRBJ2-1
CASSKNPYDNEQFF
TGTGCCAGCAGCAAGAACCCCTATGACAATGAGCAGTTCTTC
>TRBV24-1|.|many|TRBJ1-2
CATSDLRGIDGYTF
TGTGCCACCAGTGATTTGAGGGGAATAGATGGCTACACCTTC
>TRBV7-2|.|many|TRBJ1-1
CASSLGSGVPEAFF
TGTGCCAGCAGCTTAGGCTCAGGGGTCCCTGAAGCTTTCTTT
>TRBV25-1|.|few|TRBJ1-6
CASSEGGRDNSPLHF
TGTGCCAGCAGTGAAGGAGGGAGGGATAATTCACCCCTCCACTTT
>TRBV29-1|.|few|TRBJ1-2
CSVEGTGRGYTF
TGCAGCGTTGAGGGGACGGGGAGGGGCTACACCTTC
>TRBV14|.|.|TRBJ1-2
CASSQDFRGGYTF
TGTGCCAGCAGCCAAGATTTCAGGGGCGGCTACACCTTC
>TRBV7-2|.|.|TRBJ2-1
CASRKSPPTVRHNEQFF
TGTGCCAGCAGAAAATCCCCACCTACCGTTCGCCACAATGAGCAGTTCTTC
>TRBV6-1|.|.|TRBJ2-5
CASSGTRYQETQYF
TGTGCCAGCAGCGGGACTCGGTACCAAGAGACCCAGTACTTC
>TRBV24-1|.|many|TRBJ2-1
CATSDLKPLGNEQFF
TGTGCCACCAGTGATTTAAAGCCCTTGGGCAATGAGCAGTTCTTC
>TRBV6-1|.|many|TRBJ1-5
CASSETTASNQPQHF
TGTGCCAGCAGTGAAACCACGGCAAGCAATCAGCCCCAGCATTTT
>TRBV7-2|.|.|TRBJ2-2
CASSPSGYRAGELFF
TGTGCCAGCAGCCCCTCCGGGTATCGGGCCGGGGAGCTGTTTTTT
>TRBV20-1|.|.|TRBJ1-3
CSAVQGTIGNTIYF
TGCAGTGCTGTACAGGGTACGATTGGAAACACCATATATTTT
>TRBV20-1|.|.|TRBJ1-2
CSAGRLQGGGYGYTF
TGCAGTGCTGGGAGGCTACAGGGAGGGGGTTATGGCTACACCTTC
>TRBV29-1|.|few|TRBJ1-1
CSVEASSTEAFF
TGCAGCGTTGAAGCCAGTTCCACTGAAGCTTTCTTT
>TRBV20-1|TRBD2|.|TRBJ2-1
CSARDSALAVNNEQFF
TGCAGTGCTAGAGATTCGGCCCTAGCGGTGAACAATGAGCAGTTCTTC
>TRBV12-3/TRBV12-4|TRBD2|few|TRBJ2-1
CASSLGTTGHGQFF
TGTGCCAGCAGTTTGGGGACTACCGGGCATGGGCAGTTCTTC
>TRBV7-2|.|.|TRBJ1-5
CASSSGAASNQPQHF
TGTGCCAGCAGCTCAGGTGCAGCTAGCAATCAGCCCCAGCATTTT
>TRBV3-1|TRBD2|many|TRBJ2-1
CASSRLANNEQFF
TGTGCCAGCAGCCGACTAGCGAACAATGAGCAGTTCTTC
>TRBV20-1|.|few|TRBJ2-7
CSVTVGGQIYEQYF
TGCAGTGTTACCGTGGGAGGACAGATATACGAGCAGTACTTC
>TRBV11-2|.|few|TRBJ2-2
CASSSDWMNTGELFF
TGTGCCAGCAGCTCGGACTGGATGAACACCGGGGAGCTGTTTTTT
>TRBV29-1|.|many|TRBJ2-1
CSLKEVSYNEQFF
TGCAGTCTCAAGGAGGTATCCTACAATGAGCAGTTCTTC
>TRBV3-1|.|.|TRBJ2-3
CASSPRVSTDTQYF
TGTGCCAGCAGCCCGAGAGTGAGCACAGATACGCAGTATTTT
>TRBV4-1|.|many|TRBJ1-1
CASSRGGDTEAFF
TGCGCCAGCAGCCGGGGGGGGGACACTGAAGCTTTCTTT
>TRBV7-8|.|.|TRBJ2-6
CASTSGTGANVLTF
TGTGCCAGCACCTCAGGGACTGGGGCCAACGTCCTGACTTTC
>TRBV12-3/TRBV12-4|.|.|TRBJ2-1
CASSRERSGEQFF
TGTGCCAGCAGTCGGGAACGGAGCGGTGAGCAGTTCTTC
>TRBV5-5|.|few|TRBJ2-1
CASSLVPSPYNEQFF
TGTGCCAGCAGCTTGGTCCCCTCTCCCTACAATGAGCAGTTCTTC
>TRBV19|.|once|TRBJ1-1
CASSISMNTEAFF
TGTGCCAGTAGTATAAGTATGAACACTGAAGCTTTCTTT
>TRBV7-9|TRBD1|many|TRBJ2-2
CAGQQGADTGELFF
TGTGCCGGACAACAGGGGGCGGACACCGGGGAGCTGTTTTTT
>TRBV29-1|.|.|TRBJ2-5
CSVPTPQETQYF
TGCAGCGTTCCGACACCGCAAGAGACCCAGTACTTC
>TRBV29-1|.|many|TRBJ2-3
CSVRASVDTQYF
TGCAGCGTTAGGGCCAGCGTAGATACGCAGTATTTT
>TRBV3-1|.|.|TRBJ1-2
CASSRTGVANYGYTF
TGTGCCAGCAGCCGCACCGGAGTCGCTAACTATGGCTACACCTTC
>TRBV7-2|TRBD2|.|TRBJ2-4
CASSPRLAGLGDIQYF
TGTGCCAGCAGCCCAAGACTAGCGGGGTTAGGGGACATTCAGTACTTC